The present TCR beta chain was sequenced within a study of T-cell memory formation after mild COVID-19. V was pared by 4 bases and J by 2 bases, with 8 bases between. Germline-derived CDR1 and CDR2 are SGHDT and YYEEEE. This CDR3 has 13 amino acids. TCRdb reanalysed the 5' RACE reads using MiXCR and keeps one entry per CDR3 protein. Counted here are fewer than 140,000 distinct CDR3 sequences, 15% to 20% occurring once; the ten biggest clones make up 28%. Sequencing was performed on PBMCs or a T cell subset sorted from them (not recorded which). This chain uses TRBV5-6 with TRBJ2-3; D unresolved. The TCR sequence derives from an adult woman who had mild COVID-19 (a few samples of this study predate the infection). Cell type and time point are not known. CDR3 amino acids: CASSPAPTDTQYF. CDR3 bases: TGTGCCAGCAGCCCCGCCCCCACAGATACGCAGTATTTT.